This TCR beta chain is from a study of T cells in Graves' hyperthyroidism and ophthalmopathy. On the study more broadly: Any treatment followed the collection of peripheral blood at initial diagnosis.

TCR beta CDR3 region amplification was performed from RNA transcripts. First-round RT-PCR with HTBI primers amplified the TCR CDR3 region. A single record per CDR3 protein comes from TCRdb applying MiXCR to the multiplex PCR reads. This sample carries around 570,000 distinct CDR3 sequences, about 20% of them seen once, and the ten largest clones take over 45%. Germline V gene lookup returns CDR1 MNHEY and CDR2 SVGAGI. The CDR3 covers 15 residues. Trimming took off 2 bases at V and 8 bases at J, with 18 bases between the two ends. The receptor was derived from a man aged 35-49 years with Graves' ophthalmopathy. This sequence joins TRBV6-5 and TRBJ1-2; a possible D gene is TRBD1 (5 bases). Sequencing was carried out using blood. The CDR3 here is CASSYTTGTREGYTF. DNA of the CDR3: TGTGCCAGCAGTTACACAACCGGGACCCGGGAGGGCTACACCTTC.